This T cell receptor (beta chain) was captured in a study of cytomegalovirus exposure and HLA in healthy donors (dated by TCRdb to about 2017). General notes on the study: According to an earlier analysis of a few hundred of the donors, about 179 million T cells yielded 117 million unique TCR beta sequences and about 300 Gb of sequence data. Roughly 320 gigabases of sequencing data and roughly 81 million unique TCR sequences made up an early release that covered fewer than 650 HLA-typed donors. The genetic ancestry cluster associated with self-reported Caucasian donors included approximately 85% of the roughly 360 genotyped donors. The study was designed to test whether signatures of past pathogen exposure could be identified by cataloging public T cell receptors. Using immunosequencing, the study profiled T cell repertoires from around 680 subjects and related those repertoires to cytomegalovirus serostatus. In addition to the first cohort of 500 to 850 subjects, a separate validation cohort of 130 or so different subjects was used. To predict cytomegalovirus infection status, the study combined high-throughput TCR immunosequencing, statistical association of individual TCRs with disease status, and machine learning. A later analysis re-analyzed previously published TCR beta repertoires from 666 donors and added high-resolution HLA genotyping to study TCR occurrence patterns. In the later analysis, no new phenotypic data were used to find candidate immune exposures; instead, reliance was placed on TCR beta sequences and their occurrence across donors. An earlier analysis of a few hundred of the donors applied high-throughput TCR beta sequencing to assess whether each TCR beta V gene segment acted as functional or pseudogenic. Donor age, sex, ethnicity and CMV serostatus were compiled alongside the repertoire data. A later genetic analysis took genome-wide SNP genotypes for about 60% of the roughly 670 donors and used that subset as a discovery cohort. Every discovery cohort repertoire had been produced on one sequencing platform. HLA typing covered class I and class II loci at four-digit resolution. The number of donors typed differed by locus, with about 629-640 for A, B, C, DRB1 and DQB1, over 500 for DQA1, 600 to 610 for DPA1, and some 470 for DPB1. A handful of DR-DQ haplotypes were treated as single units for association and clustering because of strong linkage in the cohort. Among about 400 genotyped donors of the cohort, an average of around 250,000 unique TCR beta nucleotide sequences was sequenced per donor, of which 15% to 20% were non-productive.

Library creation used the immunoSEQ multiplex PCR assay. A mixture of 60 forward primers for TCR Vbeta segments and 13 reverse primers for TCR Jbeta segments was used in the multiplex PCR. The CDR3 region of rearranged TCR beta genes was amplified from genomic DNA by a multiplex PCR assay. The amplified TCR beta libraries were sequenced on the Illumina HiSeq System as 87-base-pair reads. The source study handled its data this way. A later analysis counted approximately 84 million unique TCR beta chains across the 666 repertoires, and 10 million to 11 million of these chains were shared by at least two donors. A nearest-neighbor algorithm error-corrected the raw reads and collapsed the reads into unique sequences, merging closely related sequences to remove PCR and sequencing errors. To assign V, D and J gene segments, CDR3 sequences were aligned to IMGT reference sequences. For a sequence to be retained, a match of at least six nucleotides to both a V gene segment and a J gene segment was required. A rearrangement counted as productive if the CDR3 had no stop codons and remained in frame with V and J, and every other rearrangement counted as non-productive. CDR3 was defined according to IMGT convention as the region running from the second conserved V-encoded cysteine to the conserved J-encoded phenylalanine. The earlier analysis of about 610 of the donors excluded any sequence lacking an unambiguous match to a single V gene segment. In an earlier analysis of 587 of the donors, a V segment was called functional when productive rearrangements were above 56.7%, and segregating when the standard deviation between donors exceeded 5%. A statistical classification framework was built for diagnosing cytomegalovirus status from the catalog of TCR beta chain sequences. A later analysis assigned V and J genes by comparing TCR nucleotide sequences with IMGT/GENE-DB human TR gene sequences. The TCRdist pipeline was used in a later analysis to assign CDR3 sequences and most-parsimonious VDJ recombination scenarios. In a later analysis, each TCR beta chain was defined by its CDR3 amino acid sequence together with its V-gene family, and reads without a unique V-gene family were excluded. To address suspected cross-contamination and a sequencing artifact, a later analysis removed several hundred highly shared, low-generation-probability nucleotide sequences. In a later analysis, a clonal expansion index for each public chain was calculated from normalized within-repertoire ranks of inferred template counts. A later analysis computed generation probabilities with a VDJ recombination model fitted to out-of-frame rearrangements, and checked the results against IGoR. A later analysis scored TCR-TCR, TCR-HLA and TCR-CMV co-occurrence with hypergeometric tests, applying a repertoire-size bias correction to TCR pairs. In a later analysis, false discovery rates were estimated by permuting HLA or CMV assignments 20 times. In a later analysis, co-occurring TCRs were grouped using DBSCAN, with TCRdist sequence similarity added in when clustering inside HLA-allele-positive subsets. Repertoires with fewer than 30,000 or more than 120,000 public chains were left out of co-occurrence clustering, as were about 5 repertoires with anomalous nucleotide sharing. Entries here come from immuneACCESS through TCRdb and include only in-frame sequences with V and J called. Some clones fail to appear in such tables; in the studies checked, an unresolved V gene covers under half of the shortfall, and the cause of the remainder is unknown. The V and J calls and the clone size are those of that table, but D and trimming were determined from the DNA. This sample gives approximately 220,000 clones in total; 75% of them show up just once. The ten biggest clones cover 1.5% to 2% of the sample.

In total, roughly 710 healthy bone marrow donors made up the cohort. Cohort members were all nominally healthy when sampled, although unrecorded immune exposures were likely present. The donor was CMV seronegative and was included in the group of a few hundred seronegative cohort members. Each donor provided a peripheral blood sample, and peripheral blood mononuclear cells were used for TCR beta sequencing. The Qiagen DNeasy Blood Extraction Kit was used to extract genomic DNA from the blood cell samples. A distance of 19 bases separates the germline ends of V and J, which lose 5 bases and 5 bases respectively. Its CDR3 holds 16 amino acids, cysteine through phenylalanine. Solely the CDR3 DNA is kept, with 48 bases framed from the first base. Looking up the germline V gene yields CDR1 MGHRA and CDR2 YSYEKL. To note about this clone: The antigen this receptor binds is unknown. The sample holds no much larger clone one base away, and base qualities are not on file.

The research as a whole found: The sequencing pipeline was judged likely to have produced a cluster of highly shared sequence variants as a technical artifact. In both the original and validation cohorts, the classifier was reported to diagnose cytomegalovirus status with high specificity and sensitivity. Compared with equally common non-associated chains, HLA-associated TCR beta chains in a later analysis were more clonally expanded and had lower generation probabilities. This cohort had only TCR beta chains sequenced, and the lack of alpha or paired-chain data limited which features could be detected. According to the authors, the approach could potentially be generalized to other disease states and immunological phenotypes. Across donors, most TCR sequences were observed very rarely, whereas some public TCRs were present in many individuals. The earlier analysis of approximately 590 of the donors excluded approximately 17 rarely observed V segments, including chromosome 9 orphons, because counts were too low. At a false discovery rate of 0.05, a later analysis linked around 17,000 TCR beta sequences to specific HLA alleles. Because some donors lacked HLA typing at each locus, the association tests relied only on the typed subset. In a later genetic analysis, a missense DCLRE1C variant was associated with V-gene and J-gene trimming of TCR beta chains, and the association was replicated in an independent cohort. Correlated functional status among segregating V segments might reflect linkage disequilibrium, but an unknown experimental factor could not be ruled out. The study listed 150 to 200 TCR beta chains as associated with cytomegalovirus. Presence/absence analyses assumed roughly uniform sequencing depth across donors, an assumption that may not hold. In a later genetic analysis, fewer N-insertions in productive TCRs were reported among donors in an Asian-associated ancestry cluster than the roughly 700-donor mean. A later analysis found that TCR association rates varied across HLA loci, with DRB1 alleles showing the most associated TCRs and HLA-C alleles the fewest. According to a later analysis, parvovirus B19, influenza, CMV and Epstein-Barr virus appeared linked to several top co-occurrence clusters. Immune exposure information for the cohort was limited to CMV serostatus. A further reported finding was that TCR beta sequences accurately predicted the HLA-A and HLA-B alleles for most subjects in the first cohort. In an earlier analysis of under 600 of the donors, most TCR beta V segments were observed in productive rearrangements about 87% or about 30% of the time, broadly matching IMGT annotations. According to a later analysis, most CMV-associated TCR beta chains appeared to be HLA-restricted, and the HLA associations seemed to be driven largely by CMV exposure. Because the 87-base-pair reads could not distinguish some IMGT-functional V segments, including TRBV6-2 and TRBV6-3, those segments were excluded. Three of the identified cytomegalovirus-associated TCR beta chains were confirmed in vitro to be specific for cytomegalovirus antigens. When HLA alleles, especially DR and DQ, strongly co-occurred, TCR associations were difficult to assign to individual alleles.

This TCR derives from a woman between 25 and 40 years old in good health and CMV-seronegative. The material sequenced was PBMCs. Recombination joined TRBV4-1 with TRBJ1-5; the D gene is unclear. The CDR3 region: CASSLEVLRFYQPQHF. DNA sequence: TGCGCCAGCAGCTTAGAGGTCTTGCGATTTTATCAGCCCCAGCATTTT.